The 22 T cell receptor beta chains in this list originate from one sample, sequenced in a study of post-analysis software for immune sequencing data. Study-level points and caveats: Five or six TRBV segments appeared more often in patients than in controls, and TRBV5-6, TRBV5-1 and TRBV20-1 were among these.

For these TCRs, the target antigens are not known. TCR beta cDNA libraries had unique molecular identifiers. TCRdb passed the PCR reads through MiXCR, listing each CDR3 protein once. The data hold 400,000 to 500,000 distinct CDR3 sequences, with 30% to 45% observed a single time. Material for sequencing was blood. These TCRs come from a girl aged 2 to 9 with multiple sclerosis.

In its sample, this clonotype was seen once. The chain is built from TRBV9 and TRBJ1-4; D is possibly TRBD1 (6 bases). Trimming stripped 4 bases from V and 4 bases from J, with 14 bases between. The CDR3 runs 15 residues. Germline loops: CDR1 SGDLS, CDR2 YYNGEE. The CDR3 sequence: CASSLTGSLNEKLFF. In DNA, the CDR3 is TGTGCCAGCAGCTTGACAGGTTCCCTTAATGAAAAACTGTTTTTT.

The chain links TRBV30 to TRBJ1-2; 9 bases map to TRBD1. The V and J ends lost 1 base and 3 bases, in that order; junction bases with no gene match: 6. Germline values: CDR1 GTSNPN, CDR2 SVGIG (reference sequence). This CDR3 is built from 15 residues. The CDR3: CAWSEDRGSYYGYTF. CDR3 bases: TGTGCCTGGAGTGAGGACAGGGGATCTTACTATGGCTACACCTTC.

The gene calls are TRBV20-1 and TRBJ2-7; 10 nucleotides align to TRBD2. Germline-derived CDR1 and CDR2 are DFQATT and SNEGSKA (reference sequence). The CDR3 sequence is 13 residues long. V lost 6 bases and J lost 3; bases outside the gene matches: 5. The CDR3 loop reads CSAEGLAFYEQYF. For the CDR3, the DNA is TGCAGTGCGGAGGGACTAGCGTTCTACGAGCAGTACTTC.

The chain is built from TRBV5-5 and TRBJ2-2; 13 nucleotides match TRBD2. Germline lookup yields CDR1 SGHKS and CDR2 YYEKEE (reference sequence). The junction had 9 bases not matched to a gene; V was cut back by 4 bases and J by 0 bases. The CDR3 length is 19 residues. The CDR3 loop reads CASSPRLAGGATNTGELFF. The DNA of the CDR3 is TGTGCCAGCAGCCCTCGACTAGCGGGGGGCGCTACGAACACCGGGGAGCTGTTTTTT.

The J gene is TRBJ2-7, the V gene TRBV9, with TRBD1 identical over 7 bases. This CDR3 is built from 15 residues. CDR1 is SGDLS, CDR2 YYNGEE, per germline. Trimming cost V 3 bases and J 6 bases; bases outside gene matches: 12. CDR3 coding DNA: TGTGCCAGCAGCGCTGTGGACAGGCCTTTGGGCGAGCAGTACTTC. Translation: CASSAVDRPLGEQYF.

The chain couples TRBV20-1 to TRBJ1-1; D is unresolved. The germline V gene has CDR1 DFQATT and CDR2 SNEGSKA (reference sequence). The CDR3 runs 12 residues. Trimming took off 3 bases at V and 4 bases at J, with 9 bases between the two ends. This CDR3 reads CSASGVFTEAFF. CDR3 bases: TGCAGTGCTAGTGGGGTTTTCACTGAAGCTTTCTTT.

The rearrangement joins TRBV7-2 to TRBJ1-1; D possibly corresponds to TRBD1 (6 bases). Trimming removed 11 bases at V and 5 bases at J, with 15 bases between. The CDR3 spans 12 residues. Germline CDR1 reads SGHTA; CDR2 reads FQGNSA. CDR3 bases: TGTGCCGAACAGGGAACGGAAACTGAAGCTTTCTTT. Translation: CAEQGTETEAFF.

The chain links TRBV4-1 to TRBJ2-7, with unresolved D. The length of the CDR3 is 15 residues. Germline CDR1 is MGHRA and CDR2 is YSYEKL. The germline V and J ends were trimmed by 3 bases and 3 bases, with 15 bases remaining between them. CDR3 sequence reads: CASSHRLLRNYEQYF. CDR3 sequence (DNA): TGCGCCAGCAGCCACCGCTTGTTGCGGAACTACGAGCAGTACTTC.

The chain's CDR3 is CASSAPYRGLDGYTF. As DNA, the CDR3 is TGTGCCAGCAGTGCCCCATACAGGGGGCTGGATGGCTACACCTTC. This chain connects TRBV6-1 to TRBJ1-2; 9 nucleotides line up with TRBD1. CDR1 and CDR2 from the germline V gene are MNHNS and SASEGT. CDR3 length: 15 residues. V lost 4 bases, J lost 6 bases, and 9 bases stayed unmatched.

Worth noting for this clonotype: One end of the junction is discordant with germline, which a read error may explain. This rearrangement joins TRBV9 to TRBJ1-2; the D gene is possibly TRBD1 (5 bases). The CDR3 runs 14 residues. CDR1 and CDR2 from the germline V gene are SGDLS and YYNGEE. CDR3 residues: CASGVARGGYGYTF. CDR3 sequence (DNA): TGTGCCAGCGGCGTAGCGCGGGGGGGCTATGGCTACACCTTC.

The sample holds one count of this clonotype. The chain combines TRBV20-1 with TRBJ1-2; TRBD1 might be the D (5 bases). V lost 4 bases and J 4 bases, leaving 13 bases between the germline ends. This CDR3 comprises 13 residues. Per the germline V gene, CDR1 is DFQATT and CDR2 is SNEGSKA (reference sequence). The CDR3: CSATPPGSYGYTF. In nucleotides, the CDR3 is TGCAGTGCTACTCCGCCAGGGAGCTATGGCTACACCTTC.

Comment on this clonotype: A junction boundary mismatches the germline segment, possibly from a read error. The CDR3 DNA sequence: TGTGCCAGCAGGTACTCGATTAGCCATATTCAGTACTTC. Its protein is CASRYSISHIQYF. V gene TRBV6-5 combines with J gene TRBJ2-4; D gene uncertain. Germline V lookup: CDR1 MNHEY, CDR2 SVGAGI. There are 13 residues in the CDR3.

The chain couples TRBV6-1 to TRBJ1-4; possibly TRBD1 for D (6 bases). Per the germline V gene, CDR1 is MNHNS and CDR2 is SASEGT. The V end lost 0 bases, the J end lost 7 bases, and 9 bases lay between the germline ends. The CDR3 has 14 amino acids. The DNA of the CDR3 is TGTGCCAGCAGTGAAGCGAGGGGGGTTGAAAAACTGTTTTTT. As protein: CASSEARGVEKLFF.

The chain combines TRBV29-1 with TRBJ1-4, with D possibly TRBD1 on 5 matching bases. The CDR3 runs 16 residues. Germline V lookup: CDR1 SQVTM, CDR2 ANQGSEA. Between the trimmed V and J ends, which lost 3 bases and 3 bases, there was a span of 17 bases. CDR3: CSVDVGGGLSNEKLFF. As DNA, the CDR3 is TGCAGCGTTGACGTAGGTGGGGGTTTGTCTAATGAAAAACTGTTTTTT.

A note on this clonotype: Relative to the germline gene, one junction end is altered; a read error may explain this. The rearrangement links TRBV3-1 to TRBJ2-5; TRBD2 matches at 7 bases. The closer fit of TRBJ2-7 to the DNA end suggests the J call may be wrong. Germline CDR1 LGHDT, CDR2 YNNKEL (reference sequence). The CDR3 totals 16 residues. In DNA, the CDR3 is TGTGCCAACAGCCAAGCCTCGAAGGCTAGCGGCTACGAGCAGTACTTC. This translates into CANSQASKASGYEQYF.

The V gene is TRBV12-3 or TRBV12-4, the J gene TRBJ1-4, with 8 positions matching TRBD1. The CDR3 has 14 amino acids. Losses at the gene ends were 6 bases for V and 6 bases for J; bases not matched to a gene: 6. The CDR3: CASRETGEYEKLFF. CDR3 DNA sequence: TGTGCCAGCAGGGAGACAGGGGAGTATGAAAAACTGTTTTTT.

Only a few counts were recorded for this clonotype. This sequence joins TRBV28 and TRBJ2-6; TRBD1 is a possible D gene (6 bases). The germline V gene encodes CDR1 MDHEN and CDR2 SYDVKM. This CDR3 region has 15 residues. V was shortened by 8 bases and J by 3 bases, with 14 bases between the two germline ends. CDR3 sequence reads: CASETPGDGANVLTF. The CDR3 nucleotides are TGTGCCAGCGAGACCCCAGGGGATGGGGCCAACGTCCTGACTTTC.

Turning to this clonotype: This could be a read error, since a much larger clone is one nucleotide away. The chain recombines TRBV29-1 with TRBJ2-1; D is unclear. V was pared by 6 bases and J by 8 bases, with 14 bases between. Looked up from germline, CDR1 is SQVTM and CDR2 is ANQGSEA. CDR3 size: 12 residues. Here the CDR3 DNA reads TGCAGCGTCGCTGCCAGGTTAGATGAGCAGTTCTTC. Translating gives CSVAARLDEQFF.

The chain combines TRBV28 with TRBJ2-1, with D uncertain. This CDR3 has 12 residues. In germline, CDR1 is MDHEN, CDR2 SYDVKM. V lost 3 bases, J lost 6 bases, and 6 bases lay in between. CDR3 protein: CASSFDGNEQFF. In nucleotides, the CDR3 is TGTGCCAGCAGTTTTGACGGCAATGAGCAGTTCTTC.

J is TRBJ2-1 and V is TRBV5-4; weak D call: TRBD2 (5 bases). The CDR3 loop spans 13 amino acids. Trimming cost V 6 bases and J 5 bases, with 12 bases left between them. Germline CDR1 and CDR2: SGHNT and YYREEE (reference sequence). The CDR3 region has the DNA TGTGCCAGCACCTTAAGAGGGAACAATGAGCAGTTCTTC. Its translation: CASTLRGNNEQFF.

This clonotype was counted a few times. The chain combines TRBV12-5 with TRBJ2-3; no firm D call. Per germline, CDR1 LGHNT and CDR2 FRNRAP. The CDR3 covers 15 residues. The V and J ends lost 6 bases and 0 bases respectively, with 13 bases between them. Here the CDR3 DNA reads TGTGCTAGTGGCTACAACAAACCCAGCACAGATACGCAGTATTTT. It codes for CASGYNKPSTDTQYF. The full variable domain, completed using reference TRBV12-5 and TRBJ2-3, is DARVTQTPRHKVTEMGQEVTMRCQPILGHNTVFWYRQTMMQGLELLAYFRNRAPLDDSGMPKDRFSAEMPDATLATLKIQPSEPRDSAVYFCASGYNKPSTDTQYFGPGTRLTVL.

This clonotype was detected only a few times. This chain uses TRBV7-3 with TRBJ1-2; 10 bases fit TRBD1. Germline lookup yields CDR1 SGHTA and CDR2 FQGTGA. Trimming at V came to 5 bases and at J to 7 bases, leaving 7 bases not matched to a gene. The CDR3 extends over 14 amino acids. CDR3 sequence: CASSPGTGEAGYTF. The CDR3 DNA reads TGTGCCAGCAGCCCCGGGACAGGGGAGGCTGGCTACACCTTC.